The 10 T cell receptor beta chains reported below all come from one sample, sequenced in a study of cytomegalovirus exposure and HLA in healthy donors. Primers included in the PCR were 60 Vbeta and 13 Jbeta primers. This table comes from immunoSEQ multiplex PCR, and its TCRdb copy is limited to in-frame clones, with some not included. The sample carries approximately 160,000 clones, roughly 78% recorded once. Sequencing was performed on PBMCs. The receptors shown here come from a woman aged 45 to 65 in good health and CMV-seropositive.

The chain recombines TRBV6-6 with TRBJ1-2, with a possible D match to TRBD1 (6 bases). The V and J ends lost 7 bases and 4 bases respectively, with 10 bases between them. Germline CDR1 reads MNHNY; CDR2 reads SVGAGI (reference sequence). The CDR3 totals 12 residues. For the CDR3, the DNA is TGTGCCAGCACCTCGGACAGCTATGGCTACACCTTC. This gives the protein CASTSDSYGYTF.

The V gene is TRBV7-9, the J gene TRBJ2-1, with D unresolved. The CDR3 contains 13 residues. The V gene lost 5 bases and the J gene lost 4 bases, with 9 bases spanning the gap. Germline V CDR1 and CDR2: SEHNR, FQNEAQ (reference sequence). This chain's CDR3 is CASSKTPYNEQFF. The CDR3 DNA sequence: TGTGCCAGCAGCAAGACTCCATACAATGAGCAGTTCTTC. Looking up the rest from reference TRBV7-9 and TRBJ2-1 gives the full variable domain: DTGVSQNPRHKITKRGQNVTFRCDPISEHNRLYWYRQTLGQGPEFLTYFQNEAQLEKSRLLSDRFSAERPKGSFSTLEIQRTEQGDSAMYLCASSKTPYNEQFFGPGTRLTVL.

The rearrangement links TRBV30 to TRBJ2-3, with TRBD2 matching over 8 bases. The CDR3 runs to 14 residues. Losses at the gene ends were 6 bases for V and 3 bases for J; bases not matched to a gene: 8. CDR1 and CDR2 from the germline V gene are GTSNPN and SVGIG (reference sequence). This CDR3 reads CACRGGQWTDTQYF. The CDR3 DNA sequence: TGTGCCTGCCGGGGGGGCCAGTGGACAGATACGCAGTATTTT.

The V and J genes are TRBV7-3 and TRBJ2-3; D might be TRBD2 (6 bases). Trimming left V 2 bases short and J 2 bases short, with 14 bases between. Germline CDR1 reads SGHTA; CDR2 reads FQGTGA. The CDR3 extends over 16 amino acids. CDR3 region: CASSLYGTGFTDTQYF. Here the CDR3 DNA reads TGTGCCAGCAGCTTATATGGGACTGGATTCACAGATACGCAGTATTTT.

This chain connects TRBV4-1 to TRBJ2-7; 8 nucleotides match TRBD1. Germline loops: CDR1 MGHRA, CDR2 YSYEKL. The CDR3 runs to 15 residues. With V trimmed by 5 bases and J by 3 bases, 9 bases remained unmatched. CDR3 residues: CASSYRGADFYEQYF. In nucleotides, the CDR3 is TGCGCCAGCAGCTACAGGGGGGCAGACTTCTACGAGCAGTACTTC.

The gene calls are TRBV5-1 and TRBJ2-5; D is uncertain. From germline, CDR1 is SGHRS and CDR2 YFSETQ. V shed 0 bases and J shed 2 bases, with 8 bases lying between them. This CDR3 comprises 14 residues. The CDR3 DNA reads as TGCGCCAGCAGCTTGGTGTCGCTACAAGAGACCCAGTACTTC. It encodes CASSLVSLQETQYF.

The V and J genes are TRBV5-5 and TRBJ2-2, with D possibly matching TRBD2 (5 bases). Germline V gives CDR1 SGHKS, CDR2 YYEKEE (reference sequence). This CDR3 contains 13 residues. V lost 2 bases to trimming and J lost 5 bases, with 7 bases between them. In nucleotides, the CDR3 is TGTGCCAGCAGCTTCGGAGGAACCGGGGAGCTGTTTTTT. This codes for CASSFGGTGELFF.

The chain is built from TRBV5-6 and TRBJ2-5; D call uncertain. The germline V gene has CDR1 SGHDT and CDR2 YYEEEE. V lost 0 bases and J lost 10, with 7 bases in between. CDR3 size: 11 residues. For the CDR3, the DNA is TGTGCCAGCAGCTTGGCCCAGGACCAGTACTTC. Translation gives CASSLAQDQYF.

In its sample, this clone was seen a few times. The chain employs TRBV29-1 and TRBJ1-3, with D possibly TRBD1 on 6 matching bases. Germline CDR1 reads SQVTM; CDR2 reads ANQGSEA. The CDR3 runs 14 residues. V was pared by 6 bases and J by 4 bases, with 16 bases between. The chain's CDR3 is CSVLDRLEGNTIYF. CDR3 DNA sequence: TGCAGCGTCCTTGACAGGCTCGAAGGAAACACCATATATTTT. Supplemented by reference TRBV29-1 and TRBJ1-3, the full variable domain reads SAVISQKPSRDICQRGTSLTIQCQVDSQVTMMFWYRQQPGQSLTLIATANQGSEATYESGFVIDKFPISRPNLTFSTLTVSNMSPEDSSIYLCSVLDRLEGNTIYFGEGSWLTVV.

The chain combines TRBV6-1 with TRBJ1-6; the D gene is possibly TRBD1 (5 bases). V dropped 6 bases and J dropped 10 bases, with 16 bases sitting between them. Germline-derived CDR1 and CDR2 are MNHNS and SASEGT. This CDR3 is 14 amino acids long. CDR3 sequence reads: CASSPREGQSPLHF. CDR3 bases: TGTGCCAGCAGCCCCAGGGAAGGGCAATCACCCCTCCACTTT.